The clone carrying this T cell receptor (beta chain) appeared a few times. The target antigen is unknown. The data are from a study of T cell responses to AZD1222 COVID-19 vaccine. Study in general: The analysis combined second doses at about 4 or about 12 weeks. Study-level points and caveats: In the spike-specific TCR repertoire, nearly half reportedly target unmutated variant regions. None of the repertoires were sampled until the peak T cell response had passed. It should be noted that donors were predominantly white British and more often female, and clonal diversity was possibly underestimated.

Some clones are missing from TCRdb's copy, which holds only in-frame ones; the method was immunoSEQ multiplex PCR. The sample holds 160,000 or so clones, approximately 91% seen once. Germline V gives CDR1 MDHEN, CDR2 SYDVKM. The CDR3 runs 11 residues. Trimming pared 1 base from V and 3 bases from J, leaving 0 bases between. This clonotype originated in an adult in good health. The material sequenced was peripheral blood, taken on day 0 of AZD1222 vaccination. The chain links TRBV28 to TRBJ1-1; D is undetermined. CDR3 coding DNA: TGTGCCAGCAGTTTATACACTGAAGCTTTCTTT. This codes for CASSLYTEAFF.